The entry below describes one T cell receptor (beta chain). This sample is drawn from a study of blood T cell repertoires in COVID-19. Whole-study context: Acute and convalescent COVID-19 samples came from the United States, Italy and Spain.

The germline gives CDR1 MNHEY, CDR2 SMNVEV (reference sequence). Losses at the gene ends were 4 bases for V and 4 bases for J; bases not matched to a gene: 5. This CDR3 spans 14 amino acids. Sequencing was performed with immunoSEQ multiplex PCR; in TCRdb, only in-frame clones are kept and a portion is missing. The sample lists about 160,000 clones, approximately 84% seen once, with about 24% in the top ten. The rearrangement links TRBV27 to TRBJ2-5, with 8 bases that match TRBD1. This receptor was identified in a woman of 80 years or more with acute or convalescent COVID-19. Specimen: peripheral blood. CDR3: CASSSEDRAETQYF. As DNA, the CDR3 is TGTGCCAGCAGTTCCGAGGACAGGGCAGAGACCCAGTACTTC.